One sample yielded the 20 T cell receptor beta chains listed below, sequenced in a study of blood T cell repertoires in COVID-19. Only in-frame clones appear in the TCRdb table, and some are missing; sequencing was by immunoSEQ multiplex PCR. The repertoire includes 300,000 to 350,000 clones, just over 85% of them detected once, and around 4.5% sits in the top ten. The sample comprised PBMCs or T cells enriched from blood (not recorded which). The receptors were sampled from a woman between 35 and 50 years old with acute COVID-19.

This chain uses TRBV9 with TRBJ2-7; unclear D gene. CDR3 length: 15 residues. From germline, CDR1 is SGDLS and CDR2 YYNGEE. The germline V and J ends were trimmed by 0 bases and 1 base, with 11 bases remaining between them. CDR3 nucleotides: TGTGCCAGCAGCGTAGGGCGGTCCGAATCCTACGAGCAGTACTTC. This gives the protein CASSVGRSESYEQYF.

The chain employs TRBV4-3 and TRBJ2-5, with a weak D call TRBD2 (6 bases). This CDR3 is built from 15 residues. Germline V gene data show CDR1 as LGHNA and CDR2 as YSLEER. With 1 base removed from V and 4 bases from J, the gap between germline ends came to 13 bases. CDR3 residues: CASSQGFGSRETQYF. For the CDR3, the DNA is TGCGCCAGCAGCCAAGGTTTCGGGAGCCGAGAGACCCAGTACTTC.

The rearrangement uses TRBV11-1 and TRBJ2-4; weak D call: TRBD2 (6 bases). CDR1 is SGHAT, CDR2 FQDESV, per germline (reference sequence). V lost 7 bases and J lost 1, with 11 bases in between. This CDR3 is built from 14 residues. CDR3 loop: CASTPGTAKNIQYF. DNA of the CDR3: TGTGCCAGCACCCCCGGGACTGCCAAAAACATTCAGTACTTC.

The CDR3 DNA follows: TGTGCCAGCAGCCAGGTGGGACAGGGGGTTGGAAACACCATATATTTT. Its translation: CASSQVGQGVGNTIYF. The rearrangement joins TRBV4-2 to TRBJ1-3; 11 nucleotides align to TRBD1. V gave up 3 bases and J gave up 3 bases; unmatched junction bases: 4. The CDR3 totals 16 residues. Germline V gene sequence: CDR1 LGHNA, CDR2 YNFKEQ.

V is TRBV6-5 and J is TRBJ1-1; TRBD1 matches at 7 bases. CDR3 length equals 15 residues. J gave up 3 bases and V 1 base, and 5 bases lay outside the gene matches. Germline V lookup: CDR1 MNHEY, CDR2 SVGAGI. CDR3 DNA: TGTGCCAGCAGTTACTTTTTACAGGGGTACACTGAAGCTTTCTTT. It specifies CASSYFLQGYTEAFF.

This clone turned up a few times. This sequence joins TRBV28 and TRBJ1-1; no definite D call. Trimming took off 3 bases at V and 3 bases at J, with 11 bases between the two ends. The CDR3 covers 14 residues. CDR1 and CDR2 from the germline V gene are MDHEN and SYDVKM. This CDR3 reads CASSFSISDTEAFF. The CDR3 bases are TGTGCCAGCAGTTTTTCCATTTCGGACACTGAAGCTTTCTTT. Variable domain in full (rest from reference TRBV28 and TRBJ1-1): DVKVTQSSRYLVKRTGEKVFLECVQDMDHENMFWYRQDPGLGLRLIYFSYDVKMKEKGDIPEGYSVSREKKERFSLILESASTNQTSMYLCASSFSISDTEAFFGQGTRLTVV.

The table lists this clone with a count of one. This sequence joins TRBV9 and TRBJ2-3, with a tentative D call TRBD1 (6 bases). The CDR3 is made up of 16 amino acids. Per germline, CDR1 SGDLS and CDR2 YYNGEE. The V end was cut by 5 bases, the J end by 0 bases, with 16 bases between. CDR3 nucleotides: TGTGCCAGCAGTTACCAGGGGTGGATTAGCACAGATACGCAGTATTTT. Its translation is CASSYQGWISTDTQYF.

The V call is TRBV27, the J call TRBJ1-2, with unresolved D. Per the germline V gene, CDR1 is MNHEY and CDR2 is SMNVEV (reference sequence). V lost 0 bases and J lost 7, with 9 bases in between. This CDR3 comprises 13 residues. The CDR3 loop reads CASSLSYRGGYTF. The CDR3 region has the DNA TGTGCCAGCAGTTTATCGTACCGGGGTGGCTACACCTTC.

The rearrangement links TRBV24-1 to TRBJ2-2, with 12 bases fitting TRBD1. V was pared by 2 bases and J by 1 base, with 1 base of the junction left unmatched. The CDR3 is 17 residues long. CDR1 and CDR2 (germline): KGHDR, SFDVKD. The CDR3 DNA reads TGTGCCACCAGTGATTGGGACAGGGGGCTGAACACCGGGGAGCTGTTTTTT. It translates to CATSDWDRGLNTGELFF.

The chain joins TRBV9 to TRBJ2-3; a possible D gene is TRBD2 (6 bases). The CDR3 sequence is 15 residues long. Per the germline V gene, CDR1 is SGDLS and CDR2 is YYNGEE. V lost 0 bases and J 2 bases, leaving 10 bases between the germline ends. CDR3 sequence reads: CASSVARTNTDTQYF. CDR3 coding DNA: TGTGCCAGCAGCGTAGCCAGGACTAACACAGATACGCAGTATTTT. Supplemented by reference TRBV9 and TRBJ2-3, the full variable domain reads DSGVTQTPKHLITATGQRVTLRCSPRSGDLSVYWYQQSLDQGLQFLIQYYNGEERAKGNILERFSAQQFPDLHSELNLSSLELGDSALYFCASSVARTNTDTQYFGPGTRLTVL.

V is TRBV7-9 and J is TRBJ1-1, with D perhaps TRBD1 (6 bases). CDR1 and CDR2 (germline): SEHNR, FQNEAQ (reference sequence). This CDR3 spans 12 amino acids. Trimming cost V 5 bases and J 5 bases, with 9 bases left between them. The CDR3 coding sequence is TGTGCCAGCAGCCCACAGGGAACTGAAGCTTTCTTT. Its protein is CASSPQGTEAFF.

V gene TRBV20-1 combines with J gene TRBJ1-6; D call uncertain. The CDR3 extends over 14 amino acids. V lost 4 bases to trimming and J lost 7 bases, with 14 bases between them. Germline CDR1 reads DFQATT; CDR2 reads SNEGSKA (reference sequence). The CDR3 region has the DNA TGCAGTGCTACTGACGGGGTCGCGAATTCACCCCTCCACTTT. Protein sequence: CSATDGVANSPLHF.

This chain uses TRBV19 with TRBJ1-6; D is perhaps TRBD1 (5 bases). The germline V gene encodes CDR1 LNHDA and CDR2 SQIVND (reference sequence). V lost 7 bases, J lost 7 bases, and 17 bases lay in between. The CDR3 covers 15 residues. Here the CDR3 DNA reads TGTGCCAGTACTGTGGAGGGGAAAGTAAATTCACCCCTCCACTTT. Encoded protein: CASTVEGKVNSPLHF.

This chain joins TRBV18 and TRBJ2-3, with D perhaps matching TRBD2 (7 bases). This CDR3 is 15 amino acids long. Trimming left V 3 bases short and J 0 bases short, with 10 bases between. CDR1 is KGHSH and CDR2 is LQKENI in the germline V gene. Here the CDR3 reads CASSPAGASTDTQYF. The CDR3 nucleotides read TGTGCCAGCTCACCGGCGGGGGCCAGCACAGATACGCAGTATTTT.

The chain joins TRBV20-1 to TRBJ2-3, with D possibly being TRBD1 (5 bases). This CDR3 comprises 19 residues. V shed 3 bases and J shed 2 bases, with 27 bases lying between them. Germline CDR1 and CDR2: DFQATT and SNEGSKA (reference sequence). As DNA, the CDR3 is TGCAGTGCTAGTTTAGCAGCCGGAGCGACTGGACATATCACAGATACGCAGTATTTT. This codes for CSASLAAGATGHITDTQYF.

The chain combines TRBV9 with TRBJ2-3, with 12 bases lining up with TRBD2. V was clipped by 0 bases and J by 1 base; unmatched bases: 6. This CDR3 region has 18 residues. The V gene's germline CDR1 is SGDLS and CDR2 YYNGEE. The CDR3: CASSVASGRALGTDTQYF. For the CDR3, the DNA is TGTGCCAGCAGCGTAGCTAGCGGGAGGGCCTTGGGCACAGATACGCAGTATTTT.

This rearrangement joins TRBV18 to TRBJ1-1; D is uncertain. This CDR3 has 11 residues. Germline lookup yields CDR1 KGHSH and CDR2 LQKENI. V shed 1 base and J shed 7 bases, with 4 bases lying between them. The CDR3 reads CASSPLNEAFF. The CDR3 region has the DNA TGTGCCAGCTCACCACTCAATGAAGCTTTCTTT.

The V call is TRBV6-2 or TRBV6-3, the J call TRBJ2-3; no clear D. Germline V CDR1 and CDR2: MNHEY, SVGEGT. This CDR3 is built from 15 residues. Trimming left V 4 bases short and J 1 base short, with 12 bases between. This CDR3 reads CASSSLGKGTDTQYF. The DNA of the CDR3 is TGTGCCAGCAGTTCCCTGGGCAAGGGCACAGATACGCAGTATTTT.

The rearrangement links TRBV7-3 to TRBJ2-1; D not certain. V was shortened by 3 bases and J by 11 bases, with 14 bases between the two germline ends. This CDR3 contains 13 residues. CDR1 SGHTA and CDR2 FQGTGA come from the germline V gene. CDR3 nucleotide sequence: TGTGCCAGCAGCTTTGGAGTCCGGTCCCAGCAGTTCTTC. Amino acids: CASSFGVRSQQFF.

The DNA for the CDR3 is TGTGCCAGCAGCCAAGTGGGACTAGCGGGGGGGACTTACGCGAACACCGGGGAGCTGTTTTTT. Translating it yields CASSQVGLAGGTYANTGELFF. The chain is built from TRBV3-1 (or the pseudogene TRBV3-2) and TRBJ2-2, with 16 nucleotides matching TRBD2. The germline gives CDR1 LGHDT, CDR2 YNNKEL (reference sequence). V shed 1 base, J shed 0 bases, and the junction held 8 bases outside the gene matches. The CDR3 length is 21 residues.